Presented here are 9 T cell receptor beta chains from one specimen sequenced in a study of blood T cell repertoires in COVID-19 (dated by TCRdb to the early 2020s). Library creation used the immunoSEQ multiplex PCR assay. Entries here come from immuneACCESS through TCRdb and include only in-frame sequences with V and J called. Some clones fail to appear in such tables; in the studies checked, an unresolved V gene covers under half of the shortfall, and the cause of the remainder is unknown. In this sample the table shows hundreds of thousands of clones, around 86% of which occur a single time. 3% of the sample goes to the ten largest clones. The sample comprised peripheral blood. The receptors originated from a human donor in a cohort sampled during active COVID-19.

The genes are TRBV19 and TRBJ1-2; TRBD1 aligns across 7 bases. Germline CDR1 reads LNHDA; CDR2 reads SQIVND (reference sequence). V shed 6 bases, J shed 4 bases, and the junction held 8 bases outside the gene matches. The CDR3 extends over 14 amino acids. The CDR3 sequence is CASSPDRLSYGYTF. The CDR3 DNA reads TGTGCCAGTAGCCCGGACAGGCTGTCCTATGGCTACACCTTC.

This clone was recorded at least ten times. This chain links TRBV29-1 with TRBJ1-2, with D unclear. This CDR3 is 14 amino acids long. With 6 bases removed from V and 4 bases from J, the gap between germline ends came to 18 bases. The germline V gene encodes CDR1 SQVTM and CDR2 ANQGSEA. The CDR3 protein is CSVKPHEGAYGYTF. CDR3 DNA: TGCAGCGTGAAACCACACGAGGGTGCCTATGGCTACACCTTC.

The chain recombines TRBV5-6 with TRBJ2-1; 8 bases align to TRBD1. J gave up 0 bases and V 4 bases, and 12 bases lay outside the gene matches. Looked up from germline, CDR1 is SGHDT and CDR2 is YYEEEE. This CDR3 has 18 amino acids. CDR3 DNA sequence: TGTGCCAGCAGCCGAGACAGGTTTGGGACAGGCTCCTACAATGAGCAGTTCTTC. Encoded protein: CASSRDRFGTGSYNEQFF.

This clone has just a few counts. The rearrangement uses TRBV9 and TRBJ1-1; D call uncertain. The germline V gene has CDR1 SGDLS and CDR2 YYNGEE. The CDR3 runs to 15 residues. V was clipped by 0 bases and J by 0 bases, with 9 bases between them. The CDR3 region is CASSVVPDMNTEAFF. Here the CDR3 DNA reads TGTGCCAGCAGCGTAGTGCCAGACATGAACACTGAAGCTTTCTTT.

The genes are TRBV18 and TRBJ1-1; no firm D call. CDR1 KGHSH and CDR2 LQKENI come from the germline V gene. V was trimmed by 1 base and J by 5 bases, leaving 8 bases between them. The CDR3 has 13 residues. The CDR3 nucleotides read TGTGCCAGCTCACCACTCGGGGAAACTGAAGCTTTCTTT. It codes for CASSPLGETEAFF.

The chain joins TRBV5-1 to TRBJ2-5, with 9 bases that match TRBD2. The length of the CDR3 is 15 residues. The V and J ends lost 4 bases and 5 bases, in that order; junction bases with no gene match: 9. CDR1 is SGHRS and CDR2 is YFSETQ in the germline V gene. CDR3 amino acids: CASSMTGTSTETQYF. The CDR3 region has the DNA TGCGCCAGCAGCATGACCGGGACTAGCACGGAGACCCAGTACTTC.

The chain employs TRBV3-1 (or the pseudogene TRBV3-2) and TRBJ2-3; 8 bases match TRBD2. The CDR3 covers 16 residues. Germline CDR1 LGHDT, CDR2 YNNKEL (reference sequence). Trimming at V came to 4 bases and at J to 0 bases, leaving 6 bases not matched to a gene. The CDR3 DNA sequence: TGTGCCAGCAGCCTAGTTAGCGGGGTTAGCACAGATACGCAGTATTTT. Protein sequence: CASSLVSGVSTDTQYF.

The chain employs TRBV3-1 (or the pseudogene TRBV3-2) and TRBJ2-1; a weak D match, TRBD2 (5 bases). V was shortened by 5 bases and J by 6 bases, with 26 bases between the two germline ends. This CDR3 comprises 18 residues. Germline V gene sequence: CDR1 LGHDT, CDR2 YNNKEL (reference sequence). CDR3 sequence: CASSSLDPLAAITNEQFF. Written as DNA, the CDR3 is TGTGCCAGCAGCTCCCTCGATCCCCTAGCCGCGATAACCAATGAGCAGTTCTTC.

The J gene is TRBJ1-3, the V gene TRBV6-4; 9 nucleotides align to TRBD1. Germline CDR1 is MRHNA and CDR2 is SNTAGT. V lost 0 bases to trimming and J lost 2 bases; unmatched junction nucleotides: 14. This CDR3 comprises 20 residues. The CDR3 bases are TGTGCCAGCAGTGACTCACGAGGGACAGGGCCATCGTGGCCTGGAAACACCATATATTTT. Amino acids: CASSDSRGTGPSWPGNTIYF.